This TCR beta chain was sequenced during a study of blood T cell repertoires in COVID-19. Germline values: CDR1 SGDLS, CDR2 YYNGEE. The CDR3 runs to 15 residues. The V gene lost 3 bases and the J gene lost 10 bases, with 20 bases spanning the gap. Authors' analysis steps: Counts of nucleated cells, estimated from reference gene primer amplification, were obtained. Assay: immunoSEQ multiplex PCR; the TCRdb copy retains only in-frame clones and omits some. V and J calls and clone size are copied from that table; D and trimming were computed from the DNA. This table has fewer than 300,000 clones, about nine tenths appearing once.

The sequence was obtained from a man aged 45-65 years with COVID-19, enrolled during active disease. The chain couples TRBV9 to TRBJ1-5; D call uncertain. Sequenced material: peripheral blood. The CDR3 region is CASSAGSDRWAPQHF. CDR3 coding DNA: TGTGCCAGCAGCGCCGGCTCAGATCGGTGGGCCCCCCAGCATTTT.